In this sample, the clone carrying this T cell receptor (beta chain) turned up a few times. The data originate from a study of blood T cell repertoires in COVID-19. Looking at the study overall: In each case, the material was cDNA or gDNA derived from T cells, B-cell-depleted T cells, or PBMCs.

Authors' methods: Amplification from reference gene primers served as the basis for estimated nucleated cell counts. The table came from immunoSEQ multiplex PCR; TCRdb's copy has only in-frame clones and leaves some out. Clone size and the V and J calls come from that table; the DNA yielded D and trimming. The sample has a few hundred thousand clones; more than 75% are singletons. Categorization into cohorts depended on clinical history that participants reported. The CDR3 contains 12 residues. V lost 3 bases and J lost 7, with 8 bases in between. Germline V CDR1 and CDR2: SEHNR, FQNEAQ (reference sequence).

This TCR derives from a woman between 18 and 29 years old who had recovered from COVID-19. Sequencing input: PBMCs or T cells enriched from blood (not recorded which). The gene calls are TRBV7-9 and TRBJ2-3; D gene ambiguous. In DNA form, the CDR3 reads TGTGCCAGCAGCTTTGGTGACAATACGCAGTATTTT. It translates to CASSFGDNTQYF.